Here is one T cell receptor (beta chain) with its context. The sample originates from a study of identical twins. Via MiXCR, TCRdb re-called the 5' RACE reads, giving one row per CDR3 protein. The sample carries 700,000 or so distinct CDR3 sequences, 21% recorded once. The V and J ends lost 5 bases and 1 base, in that order; junction bases with no gene match: 7. The CDR3 contains 15 residues. This sample was shared with a second study, whose subject was T cells expressing NK-cell markers.

This receptor was identified in a woman under 30 in good health. Specimen: PBMCs. The chain has TRBV12-3 or TRBV12-4 and TRBJ2-5, with TRBD1 matching 7 bases. As DNA, the CDR3 is TGTGCCAGCAGTGGGGTCCGGGACAGCCAAGAGACCCAGTACTTC. This encodes CASSGVRDSQETQYF.